Sequencing of this T cell receptor beta chain was carried out in a study of radiotherapy plus CTLA-4 blockade in lung cancer. Study-level background: Patients showed objective responses in under 20% of cases, and disease control was achieved by 25% to 35%. Points from the study as a whole: With interferon-beta, early dynamics of blood T cell clones were reported to best predict response. Subsequent to radiotherapy plus ipilimumab, tumor-derived TCR clones underwent expansion in blood.

This CDR3 is built from 14 residues. The V gene's germline CDR1 is MNHEY and CDR2 SMNVEV (reference sequence). Trimming stripped 6 bases from V and 4 bases from J, with 15 bases between. Ipilimumab CTLA-4 blockade and focal radiation were given to patients with chemo-refractory metastatic non-small-cell lung cancer. Generated by immunoSEQ multiplex PCR, the TCRdb table keeps only in-frame clones and is missing some. The sample consists of about 76,000 clones, approximately 80% of them appearing once. Of note for this clone: Its antigen is unknown.

This sequence joins TRBV27 and TRBJ1-1; the D gene is possibly TRBD1 (6 bases). Material: peripheral blood, obtained from a patient treated with radiotherapy plus ipilimumab. This TCR derives from a human donor with non-small cell lung cancer who had stable disease on radiotherapy plus ipilimumab. The CDR3 here is CASRSLGGATEAFF. The CDR3 bases are TGTGCCAGCAGGTCCCTGGGGGGGGCCACTGAAGCTTTCTTT.